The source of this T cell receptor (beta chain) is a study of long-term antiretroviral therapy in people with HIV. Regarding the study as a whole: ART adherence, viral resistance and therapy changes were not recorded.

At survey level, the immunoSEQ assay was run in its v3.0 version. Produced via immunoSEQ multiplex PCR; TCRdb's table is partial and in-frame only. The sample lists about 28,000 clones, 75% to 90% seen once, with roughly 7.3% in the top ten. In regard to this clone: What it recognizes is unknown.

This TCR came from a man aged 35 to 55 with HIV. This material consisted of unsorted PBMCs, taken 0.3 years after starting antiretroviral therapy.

The CDR3 region is CASSKTGTQGRANEKLFF. CDR3 nucleotide sequence: TGTGCCAGTAGTAAAACCGGGACTCAAGGGAGAGCGAATGAAAAACTGTTTTTT. The V and J genes are TRBV19 and TRBJ1-4, with D possibly being TRBD1 (5 bases). V was cut by 4 bases and J by 5 bases, with 23 bases left in between. Germline V gene data show CDR1 as LNHDA and CDR2 as SQIVND (reference sequence). The CDR3 is 18 residues long.